The clone carrying this TCR beta chain was counted many times. Its antigen remains unidentified. These data originate in a study of beta chain features in type 1 diabetes. Across the study: The study found patients and healthy donors alike in age, gender and cell yields.

As every portion of the isolated RNA was reverse transcribed, the sequencing read expressed TCRB transcripts. Profiled with immunoSEQ multiplex PCR; TCRdb holds only in-frame clones, not every one. The repertoire holds under 200,000 clones, with approximately 9% as singletons. Trimming removed 4 bases at V and 1 base at J, with 11 bases between. The CDR3 is made up of 15 amino acids. Germline loops: CDR1 SGHRS, CDR2 YFSETQ. General observations from the study: Using cDNA template may skew counts toward highly expressing activated cells.

V gene TRBV5-1 combines with J gene TRBJ2-2; a possible D gene is TRBD2 (6 bases). The TCR originated in a woman between 18 and 29 years old in good health. Sequencing was carried out using central memory CD4+ T cells from blood. The CDR3 loop reads CASSTATRNTGELFF. The CDR3 DNA is TGCGCCAGCAGCACCGCGACTAGGAACACCGGGGAGCTGTTTTTT. Filled out from reference TRBV5-1 and TRBJ2-2, the complete variable domain reads KAGVTQTPRYLIKTRGQQVTLSCSPISGHRSVSWYQQTPGQGLQFLFEYFSETQRNKGNFPGRFSGRQFSNSRSEMNVSTLELGDSALYLCASSTATRNTGELFFGEGSRLTVL.